This T cell receptor (beta chain) was profiled in a study of blood T cell repertoires in COVID-19. Study details: The study drew acute and convalescent COVID-19 samples from the United States, Italy and Spain. Nucleic acid was either cDNA or gDNA, and it came from T cells, B-cell-depleted T cells, or PBMCs.

The length of the CDR3 is 15 residues. The V gene's germline CDR1 is SGHRS and CDR2 YFSETQ. This clone was picked up one time. One end of the junction fails to match germline, which may point to a read error. How the authors handled the data: Reference gene primer amplification gave estimated nucleated cell counts. The data were produced by immunoSEQ multiplex PCR, yet TCRdb's version contains in-frame clones alone and is incomplete. V and J calls plus clone size are reproduced from that table; the DNA served to infer D and trimming. Of almost 70,000 clones in the sample, more than 75% are singletons; the top ten hold more than 40%.

V gene TRBV5-1 combines with J gene TRBJ2-2, with 7 bases identical to TRBD1. The receptor comes from a human donor in a cohort sampled during active COVID-19. Source material: peripheral blood. This CDR3 is CASRLGTANTGELFF. CDR3 in DNA: TGCGCCAGCAGATTGGGGACAGCGAACACCGGGGAGCTGTTTTTT.